The subject of this entry is one T cell receptor beta chain. Its specificity is not known. This specimen belongs to a study of T cell responses to AZD1222 COVID-19 vaccine. This CDR3 is 15 amino acids long. Germline CDR1 reads MNHEY; CDR2 reads SVGEGT. Trimming left V 2 bases short and J 0 bases short, with 11 bases between. Points from the study as a whole: Spike-specific TCR breadth and depth rose after two AZD1222 doses.

The protocol was immunoSEQ multiplex PCR, while the TCRdb copy is restricted to in-frame clones and leaves out a portion. The data show more than 95,000 clones, more than 85% seen once. V is TRBV6-2 or TRBV6-3 and J is TRBJ2-7; D is unclear. The clonotype comes from an adult in good health. The sample was peripheral blood, taken on day 0 of AZD1222 vaccination. The CDR3 here is CASSYDQVHSYEQYF. The CDR3 bases are TGTGCCAGCAGTTACGATCAGGTTCACTCCTACGAGCAGTACTTC.